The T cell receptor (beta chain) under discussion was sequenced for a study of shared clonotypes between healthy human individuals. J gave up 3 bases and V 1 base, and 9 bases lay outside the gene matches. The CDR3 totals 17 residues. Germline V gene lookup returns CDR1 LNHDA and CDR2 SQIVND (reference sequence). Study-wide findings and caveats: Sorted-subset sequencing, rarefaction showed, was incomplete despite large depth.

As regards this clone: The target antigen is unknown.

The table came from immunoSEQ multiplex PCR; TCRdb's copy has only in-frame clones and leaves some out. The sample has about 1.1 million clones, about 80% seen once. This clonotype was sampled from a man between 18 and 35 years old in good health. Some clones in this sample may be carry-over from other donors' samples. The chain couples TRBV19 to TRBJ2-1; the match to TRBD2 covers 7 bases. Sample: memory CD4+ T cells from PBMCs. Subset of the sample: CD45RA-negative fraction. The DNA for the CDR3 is TGTGCCAGTAGTATAGGCGGTAGCGGGCGGGTCTACAATGAGCAGTTCTTC. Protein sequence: CASSIGGSGRVYNEQFF.